The next 27 T cell receptor beta chains were all read from a single sample in a study of blood T cell repertoires in COVID-19. Method: immunoSEQ multiplex PCR; TCRdb's copy keeps in-frame clones and lacks some. The profile shows hundreds of thousands of clones, 82% of them singletons. The sequencing input was peripheral blood. The source of these receptors is a woman older than 75 with acute or convalescent COVID-19.

The chain carries TRBV7-8 and TRBJ1-2; possibly TRBD1 for D (5 bases). Trimming shortened V by 5 bases and J by 5 bases, and 18 bases separated the two germline ends. There are 15 residues in the CDR3. Germline CDR1 SGHVS, CDR2 FQNEAQ. The CDR3 is CASSATTRGVYGYTF. CDR3 bases: TGTGCCAGCAGCGCGACGACCCGGGGGGTATATGGCTACACCTTC.

The chain couples TRBV6-6 to TRBJ1-5; the match to TRBD1 covers 9 bases. Trimming cost V 2 bases and J 5 bases; bases outside gene matches: 1. Germline CDR1 is MNHNY and CDR2 is SVGAGI (reference sequence). The CDR3 sequence is 14 residues long. The CDR3 DNA reads TGTGCCAGCAGTTACAGGGACAGGGATCAGCCCCAGCATTTT. Residues: CASSYRDRDQPQHF.

The V and J genes are TRBV28 and TRBJ1-2, with 8 bases fitting TRBD1. This CDR3 comprises 14 residues. Looked up from germline, CDR1 is MDHEN and CDR2 is SYDVKM. The V gene end was trimmed by 5 bases and the J gene end by 2 bases; junction bases not matched to a gene: 4. CDR3 sequence reads: CASSQGAGNYGYTF. The CDR3 DNA follows: TGTGCCAGCAGTCAGGGGGCTGGAAACTATGGCTACACCTTC.

This clone was found once. The rearrangement links TRBV12-3 or TRBV12-4 to TRBJ1-2; tentatively, D is TRBD1 (6 bases). Trimming removed 3 bases from V and 5 bases from J, with 10 bases in between. This CDR3 region has 13 residues. CDR3: CASSLTGQYGYTF. The CDR3 DNA is TGTGCCAGCAGTTTGACAGGACAGTATGGCTACACCTTC.

The genes are TRBV12-5 and TRBJ1-2; D is undetermined. V lost 1 base to trimming and J lost 2 bases, with 8 bases between them. This CDR3 has 14 amino acids. CDR1 is LGHNT and CDR2 is FRNRAP in the germline V gene. CDR3 loop: CASGLGRENYGYTF. The CDR3 region has the DNA TGTGCTAGTGGTTTGGGGCGGGAGAACTATGGCTACACCTTC.

This clone has a handful of counts. The chain joins TRBV12-3 or TRBV12-4 to TRBJ2-1; D uncertain. There are 13 residues in the CDR3. Trimming took off 8 bases at V and 6 bases at J, with 14 bases between the two ends. The CDR3 DNA sequence: TGTGCCAGCTCGTCCTCTAGGCGCAATGAGCAGTTCTTC. Translation: CASSSSRRNEQFF.

The chain joins TRBV19 to TRBJ2-6; TRBD1 matches at 9 bases. CDR3 length: 16 residues. V lost 5 bases, J lost 2 bases, and 4 bases stayed unmatched. CDR1 and CDR2 from the germline V gene are LNHDA and SQIVND (reference sequence). CDR3 residues: CASSRGDRAGANVLTF. The CDR3 DNA reads as TGTGCCAGTAGTCGCGGGGACAGGGCTGGGGCCAACGTCCTGACTTTC.

This clone appeared a single time. The chain uses TRBV10-3 and TRBJ2-1, with a possible D match to TRBD1 (5 bases). There are 16 residues in the CDR3. CDR1 and CDR2 (germline): ENHRY, SYGVKD. V gave up 3 bases and J gave up 4 bases, with 16 bases separating them. CDR3: CAISDNKGPTYNEQFF. The CDR3 nucleotides are TGTGCCATCAGTGATAATAAGGGGCCCACTTACAATGAGCAGTTCTTC.

This clone was seen a handful of times. The chain has TRBV28 and TRBJ1-1, with 9 nucleotides matching TRBD1. J was trimmed by 4 bases and V by 1 base; bases with no gene match: 4. The CDR3 consists of 15 residues. Germline loops: CDR1 MDHEN, CDR2 SYDVKM. The CDR3 sequence: CASSLFNRGRTEAFF. The DNA for the CDR3 is TGTGCCAGCAGTTTATTCAACAGGGGGCGCACTGAAGCTTTCTTT.

The genes are TRBV7-2 and TRBJ1-5, with D perhaps matching TRBD1 (6 bases). The CDR3 totals 14 residues. V dropped 5 bases and J dropped 3 bases, with 11 bases sitting between them. Germline CDR1 reads SGHTA; CDR2 reads FQGNSA. The CDR3 DNA reads TGTGCCAGCAGCCGGGACATCTTCAATCAGCCCCAGCATTTT. Its translation: CASSRDIFNQPQHF. Using reference TRBV7-2 and TRBJ1-5 for the parts outside the CDR3, the full variable domain is GAGVSQSPSNKVTEKGKDVELRCDPISGHTALYWYRQSLGQGLEFLIYFQGNSAPDKSGLPSDRFSAERTGGSVSTLTIQRTQQEDSAVYLCASSRDIFNQPQHFGDGTRLSIL.

The genes are TRBV27 and TRBJ1-1; the D is unclear. Trimming shortened V by 0 bases and J by 4 bases, and 9 bases separated the two germline ends. Germline V gene lookup returns CDR1 MNHEY and CDR2 SMNVEV (reference sequence). The CDR3 totals 14 residues. The DNA of the CDR3 is TGTGCCAGCAGTTTATCACTAGGGAGCACTGAAGCTTTCTTT. This translates into CASSLSLGSTEAFF.

This chain uses TRBV4-2 with TRBJ2-1; 9 bases map to TRBD2. There are 15 residues in the CDR3. The germline CDR1 and CDR2 sequences are LGHNA and YNFKEQ. Germline trimming cut 4 bases from V and 6 bases from J; bases unmatched to any gene: 7. The CDR3 bases are TGTGCCAGCAGCCTGGGGACTAGCTCTTTCAATGAGCAGTTCTTC. Amino acid sequence: CASSLGTSSFNEQFF.

This clone was counted a single time. This rearrangement joins TRBV7-6 to TRBJ1-4, with a tentative D call TRBD1 (6 bases). The CDR3 sequence is 16 residues long. The V end was cut by 6 bases, the J end by 4 bases, with 18 bases between. Germline assignment: CDR1 SGHVS and CDR2 FNYEAQ. The CDR3 here is CASSLGPTGGNEKLFF. In DNA form, the CDR3 reads TGTGCCAGCAGTTTGGGGCCGACAGGCGGTAATGAAAAACTGTTTTTT.

V usage is TRBV19 and J usage is TRBJ2-7, with TRBD1 matching over 7 bases. Germline CDR1 and CDR2: LNHDA and SQIVND (reference sequence). The CDR3 is 15 residues long. The junction had 5 bases not matched to a gene; V was cut back by 3 bases and J by 0 bases. The CDR3 DNA reads as TGTGCCAGTAGTATCGAGAGGGACAGCTCCTACGAGCAGTACTTC. This sequence encodes CASSIERDSSYEQYF.

The chain joins TRBV3-1 (or the pseudogene TRBV3-2) to TRBJ2-1, with TRBD1 matching 8 bases. With 0 bases clipped from V and 2 bases from J, the junction kept 6 bases outside the gene matches. The germline gives CDR1 LGHDT, CDR2 YNNKEL (reference sequence). CDR3 length: 17 residues. CDR3 in amino acids: CASSQEGDRGTYNEQFF. The CDR3, as DNA: TGTGCCAGCAGCCAAGAGGGAGACAGGGGCACCTACAATGAGCAGTTCTTC.

The rearrangement joins TRBV5-1 to TRBJ2-1, with 12 bases aligning to TRBD2. CDR3 length: 15 amino acids. The V gene end was trimmed by 0 bases and the J gene end by 12 bases; junction bases not matched to a gene: 7. Germline CDR1 SGHRS, CDR2 YFSETQ. The CDR3 DNA follows: TGCGCCAGCAGCTTGGGACTAGCGGGGGCCCTTGGGCAGTTCTTC. Its translation is CASSLGLAGALGQFF.

This chain joins TRBV27 and TRBJ1-1; D is undetermined. The germline V gene has CDR1 MNHEY and CDR2 SMNVEV (reference sequence). Between the trimmed V and J ends, which lost 4 bases and 8 bases, there was a span of 23 bases. This CDR3 region has 16 residues. Here the CDR3 DNA reads TGTGCCAGCAGTTCACCGTCGACCCGGAGTAGAACAGAAGCTTTCTTT. This translates into CASSSPSTRSRTEAFF.

The chain has TRBV11-2 and TRBJ1-1, with a possible D match to TRBD1 (5 bases). In germline, CDR1 is SGHAT, CDR2 FQNNGV. The CDR3 consists of 13 residues. V shed 0 bases and J shed 8 bases, with 10 bases lying between them. Here the CDR3 reads CASSLDRVGEAFF. CDR3 bases: TGTGCCAGCAGCTTAGACAGGGTTGGGGAAGCTTTCTTT.

A single count supports this clone. One end of the junction fails to match germline, which may point to a read error. The chain joins TRBV7-7 to TRBJ2-1; maybe TRBD1 (6 bases). Germline-derived CDR1 and CDR2 are SSHAT and FNYEAQ (reference sequence). The CDR3 totals 15 residues. Here the CDR3 reads CASSSGQSSYNEQFF. CDR3 in DNA: TGTGCTAGCAGCTCAGGACAGTCCTCCTACAATGAGCAGTTCTTC.

This chain uses TRBV2 with TRBJ1-2, with 7 bases matching TRBD1. This CDR3 region has 14 residues. The junction had 9 bases not matched to a gene; V was cut back by 7 bases and J by 4 bases. Looked up from germline, CDR1 is SNHLY and CDR2 is FYNNEI. The CDR3 here is CASIEGRGSYGYTF. The CDR3 nucleotides read TGTGCCAGCATTGAGGGCAGGGGGTCCTATGGCTACACCTTC.

This clone is a singleton in its sample. This rearrangement joins TRBV29-1 to TRBJ2-1, with 10 nucleotides matching TRBD2. The trim removed 5 bases at V and 4 bases at J, leaving 5 bases unmatched. CDR1 and CDR2 from the germline V gene are SQVTM and ANQGSEA. The CDR3 has 14 amino acids. The CDR3 DNA reads as TGCAGCGTTCCAACTAGCGGGGTATACAATGAGCAGTTCTTC. Encoded protein: CSVPTSGVYNEQFF.

This clone was seen just once. This chain uses TRBV18 with TRBJ1-4, with D unresolved. Trimming pared 4 bases from V and 6 bases from J, leaving 12 bases between. Per the germline V gene, CDR1 is KGHSH and CDR2 is LQKENI. This CDR3 contains 14 residues. The CDR3 sequence: CASSRTHEDEKLFF. The CDR3 DNA reads TGTGCCAGCTCACGGACTCACGAGGATGAAAAACTGTTTTTT. The full variable domain, with the rest looked up from reference TRBV18 and TRBJ1-4, is NAGVMQNPRHLVRRRGQEARLRCSPMKGHSHVYWYRQLPEEGLKFMVYLQKENIIDESGMPKERFSAEFPKEGPSILRIQQVVRGDSAAYFCASSRTHEDEKLFFGSGTQLSVL.

This chain connects TRBV5-1 to TRBJ2-5; D is perhaps TRBD1 (6 bases). CDR3 length: 15 residues. V shed 1 base and J shed 0 bases, with 10 bases lying between them. Germline V gene data show CDR1 as SGHRS and CDR2 as YFSETQ. CDR3: CASSLWDTNQETQYF. CDR3 sequence (DNA): TGCGCCAGCAGCTTGTGGGACACAAACCAAGAGACCCAGTACTTC.

J is TRBJ1-4 and V is TRBV28; 10 bases are shared with TRBD1. V shed 7 bases, J shed 6 bases, and the junction held 2 bases outside the gene matches. There are 13 residues in the CDR3. Germline V gives CDR1 MDHEN, CDR2 SYDVKM. CDR3 bases: TGTGCCAGCAAGACAGGGGGCGATGAAAAACTGTTTTTT. It translates to CASKTGGDEKLFF. Drawing the rest from reference TRBV28 and TRBJ1-4, the complete variable domain is DVKVTQSSRYLVKRTGEKVFLECVQDMDHENMFWYRQDPGLGLRLIYFSYDVKMKEKGDIPEGYSVSREKKERFSLILESASTNQTSMYLCASKTGGDEKLFFGSGTQLSVL.

The rearrangement uses TRBV11-1 and TRBJ1-2, with D uncertain. The CDR3 consists of 13 residues. The germline V gene has CDR1 SGHAT and CDR2 FQDESV (reference sequence). Trimming took 5 bases from V and 4 from J, leaving 11 bases between them. CDR3 in DNA: TGTGCCAGCAGCCCTCGGGGTGTCTATGGCTACACCTTC. Translation gives CASSPRGVYGYTF.

J is TRBJ1-3 and V is TRBV30; no reliable D call. CDR3 length: 11 amino acids. Germline values: CDR1 GTSNPN, CDR2 SVGIG (reference sequence). The ends were cut back, 8 bases at V and 0 bases at J, with 5 bases in the middle. CDR3 amino acids: CALDSGNTIYF. CDR3 DNA: TGTGCCCTAGACTCTGGAAACACCATATATTTT.

J is TRBJ2-3 and V is TRBV9; a possible D gene is TRBD2 (5 bases). The CDR3 covers 14 residues. Germline assignment: CDR1 SGDLS and CDR2 YYNGEE. The V gene lost 0 bases and the J gene lost 3 bases, with 8 bases spanning the gap. DNA of the CDR3: TGTGCCAGCAGCGTAGGGCTAGCAACAGATACGCAGTATTTT. Translating gives CASSVGLATDTQYF.